The present entry profiles one T cell receptor (beta chain) with its context. V lost 2 bases, J lost 3 bases, and 6 bases stayed unmatched. CDR3 size: 16 residues. From germline, CDR1 is SGHTA and CDR2 FQGTGA. These data are taken from a study of OX40 agonist ivuxolimab in advanced cancers. Study-wide background: Subjects had a mean age of approximately 60 years, with a range of roughly 23 to 79; just over 80% were male.

Sequenced by immunoSEQ multiplex PCR; TCRdb stores in-frame clones only, minus some. The data hold about 58,000 clones, with approximately 91% observed a single time. The material was CD4+ or CD8+ T cells sorted from blood, obtained in a trial of the OX40 agonist ivuxolimab. The clonotype comes from an adult with an advanced solid tumor such as melanoma, head and neck, liver or kidney cancer. The V and J genes are TRBV7-3 and TRBJ2-2, with 7 bases lining up with TRBD2. Here the CDR3 reads CASSLGPSGDTGELFF. The CDR3 DNA reads TGTGCCAGCAGCTTAGGTCCTAGCGGAGACACCGGGGAGCTGTTTTTT.